This section outlines one T cell receptor (beta chain) sequence together with its context. The sample is drawn from a study of blood T cell repertoires in COVID-19. Germline loops: CDR1 SEHNR, CDR2 FQNEAQ (reference sequence). The CDR3 has 14 amino acids. V shed 5 bases, J shed 8 bases, and the junction held 6 bases outside the gene matches. TCRdb keeps only in-frame clones here, not all; method: immunoSEQ multiplex PCR. The sample carries around 240,000 clones, about nine tenths recorded once. The sample was PBMCs or T cells enriched from blood (not recorded which). The receptor was isolated from a human donor in a cohort exposed to, infected with or recovered from COVID-19 (not recorded which). The donor label of this sample is uncertain. The rearrangement links TRBV7-9 to TRBJ1-4, with 9 positions matching TRBD1. CDR3 in amino acids: CASSPGQGEEKLFF. The CDR3 DNA follows: TGTGCCAGCAGCCCGGGACAGGGTGAGGAAAAACTGTTTTTT. The full variable domain, completed using reference TRBV7-9 and TRBJ1-4, is DTGVSQNPRHKITKRGQNVTFRCDPISEHNRLYWYRQTLGQGPEFLTYFQNEAQLEKSRLLSDRFSAERPKGSFSTLEIQRTEQGDSAMYLCASSPGQGEEKLFFGSGTQLSVL.